This TCR beta chain comes out of a study of long-term antiretroviral therapy in people with HIV. Samples were assayed with immunoSEQ v3.0 at survey level. The table came from immunoSEQ multiplex PCR; TCRdb's copy has only in-frame clones and leaves some out. The table records roughly 28,000 clones, 80% to 90% of them present only once. Trimming cost V 3 bases and J 4 bases; bases outside gene matches: 10. CDR3 length: 18 amino acids. CDR1 MDHEN and CDR2 SYDVKM come from the germline V gene. About this clone: Its antigen is not identified.

Study results and caveats: The data indicate that diversity increased after ART but remained below transplant donor controls.

The chain links TRBV28 to TRBJ2-1, with 12 bases that match TRBD2. This specimen was unsorted PBMCs, taken 1.8 years after starting antiretroviral therapy. This clonotype originated in a woman under 30 with HIV. DNA for the CDR3: TGTGCCAGCAGTTTTTCGGCTAGCGGGAGGGCCGATTACAATGAGCAGTTCTTC. Translated, it gives CASSFSASGRADYNEQFF.